This TCR beta chain was retrieved from a study of radiation and T cells in renal cell carcinoma. Study results and caveats: Baseline intratumoral clonotype presence is unknown without pretreatment biopsies. From baseline, blood top tumor clonotypes peaked at 2 weeks post-radiation.

Libraries were prepared by immunoSEQ multiplex PCR; TCRdb keeps only in-frame clonotypes and omits some of them. The sample includes approximately 150,000 clones, roughly nine tenths of them seen just once. Time point in this sample: baseline pretreatment blood. The treatment here: 15 Gy SBRT to primary tumor, nephrectomy 4 weeks later. Clear cell pathology was present in this patient's renal cell carcinoma. Notes on this clone: The antigen is not known.

The germline gives CDR1 LGHNA, CDR2 YSLEER. CDR3 length: 15 amino acids. Trimming took 4 bases from V and 14 from J, leaving 21 bases between them. This receptor was obtained from a woman in her 70s with renal cell carcinoma. The chain is built from TRBV4-3 and TRBJ1-6, with a tentative D call TRBD1 (5 bases). Sequences were derived from blood, sampled from a patient whose treatment included radiotherapy and nephrectomy. The CDR3: CASSPGWGGVQTLHF. The DNA for the CDR3 is TGCGCCAGCAGCCCAGGATGGGGCGGCGTCCAAACCCTCCACTTT.